Each of the 26 T cell receptor beta chains below was sequenced from the same sample in a study of blood T cells in healthy people across ages (dated by TCRdb to the mid-2010s). Receptors were amplified or captured by 5' RACE. Sequencing was performed on an Illumina HiSeq 2500. A second PCR of roughly 7 to 11 cycles was run with a J-beta primer mix and a sample-barcoded 5' primer. TCRdb cleaned the public reads at Q25 with fastp, built clones with MiXCR and kept in-frame beta chains. Every distinct CDR3 protein forms one entry, paired with its most common genes and DNA. Within this sample are some 710,000 distinct CDR3 sequences, with around a fifth of them counted one time only. The biggest ten clones account for about 22% of the sample. The sample was blood. These receptors all come from a man between 65 and 85 years old in good health.

This clonotype was detected only a few times. The chain links TRBV6-5 to TRBJ2-3; 9 positions agree with TRBD2. Trimming took 0 bases from V and 7 from J; bases not matched to a gene: 8. In germline, CDR1 is MNHEY, CDR2 SVGAGI. The CDR3 length is 16 residues. The CDR3 nucleotides read TGTGCCAGCAGTTACTCGCTCATGAGCGGGAGGTATACGCAGTATTTT. Amino acids: CASSYSLMSGRYTQYF.

This clonotype occurred a few times. The chain combines TRBV10-3 with TRBJ1-4; D might be TRBD1 (5 bases). With 0 bases removed from V and 5 bases from J, the gap between germline ends came to 10 bases. The CDR3 totals 15 residues. Looked up from germline, CDR1 is ENHRY and CDR2 is SYGVKD. In nucleotides, the CDR3 is TGTGCCATCAGTGAGTCGGGGCGACAAAATGAAAAACTGTTTTTT. It translates to CAISESGRQNEKLFF.

The chain is built from TRBV7-9 and TRBJ1-2, with 8 bases fitting TRBD1. V shed 3 bases, J shed 6 bases, and the junction held 6 bases outside the gene matches. The CDR3 is made up of 14 amino acids. Germline CDR1 and CDR2: SEHNR and FQNEAQ (reference sequence). The CDR3 bases are TGTGCCAGCAGCTTGTTTGACAGGGGCGATGGCTACACCTTC. Encoded protein: CASSLFDRGDGYTF.

This clonotype was counted a few times. The chain combines TRBV7-8 with TRBJ1-1; possibly TRBD1 for D (5 bases). Trimming stripped 5 bases from V and 1 base from J, with 17 bases between. Germline CDR1 reads SGHVS; CDR2 reads FQNEAQ. The CDR3 contains 16 residues. The CDR3: CASSPLRGQPNTEAFF. DNA for the CDR3: TGTGCCAGCAGCCCTTTAAGGGGCCAGCCGAACACTGAAGCTTTCTTT.

This clonotype was seen more than once but under ten times. V usage is TRBV2 and J usage is TRBJ2-3; unclear D gene. The CDR3 is 13 residues long. Germline loops: CDR1 SNHLY, CDR2 FYNNEI. Trimming took 11 bases from V and 1 from J, leaving 13 bases between them. In DNA, the CDR3 is TGTGCCGCGAAGGAGTTCGGCACAGATACGCAGTATTTT. Amino acids: CAAKEFGTDTQYF.

As concerns this clonotype: A read error may produce the germline difference seen at one junction end. This chain joins TRBV12-3 or TRBV12-4 and TRBJ2-3, with 8 positions matching TRBD2. The CDR3 is 15 amino acids. In nucleotides, the CDR3 is TGTGCCAGCACTCAGGGACTAGTGAGAGCAGATGCGCAGTATTTT. It is translated as CASTQGLVRADAQYF.

This clonotype was picked up a small number of times. The DNA of the CDR3 is TGCGCCAGCAGCTTGGGAGCGGGGGACACCGGGGAGCTGTTTTTT. This codes for CASSLGAGDTGELFF. The chain is built from TRBV5-1 and TRBJ2-2; 8 positions agree with TRBD2. The CDR3 is 15 residues long. Germline assignment: CDR1 SGHRS and CDR2 YFSETQ. V lost 0 bases and J lost 3; bases outside the gene matches: 1.

This rearrangement joins TRBV15 to TRBJ2-1; no clear D. CDR3 length: 12 amino acids. Germline CDR1 is LNHNV and CDR2 is YYDKDF (reference sequence). The V end was cut by 3 bases, the J end by 5 bases, with 5 bases between. The CDR3 coding sequence is TGTGCCACCAGCAGTCTACACAATGAGCAGTTCTTC. Translated: CATSSLHNEQFF.

This chain connects TRBV5-6 to TRBJ2-3; D not resolved. Looked up from germline, CDR1 is SGHDT and CDR2 is YYEEEE. Between the trimmed V and J ends, which lost 0 bases and 0 bases, there was a span of 11 bases. This CDR3 has 16 amino acids. In nucleotides, the CDR3 is TGTGCCAGCAGCTTGGCCGGAGCGACTAGCACAGATACGCAGTATTTT. Amino acid sequence: CASSLAGATSTDTQYF. The full variable domain, its missing parts supplied by reference TRBV5-6 and TRBJ2-3, is DAGVTQSPTHLIKTRGQQVTLRCSPKSGHDTVSWYQQALGQGPQFIFQYYEEEERQRGNFPDRFSGHQFPNYSSELNVNALLLGDSALYLCASSLAGATSTDTQYFGPGTRLTVL.

This chain connects TRBV5-1 to TRBJ1-1, with D maybe TRBD1 (5 bases). The germline V and J ends were trimmed by 4 bases and 7 bases, with 17 bases remaining between them. The CDR3 totals 14 residues. Germline-derived CDR1 and CDR2 are SGHRS and YFSETQ. CDR3 protein: CASSQMGGFDEAFF. DNA of the CDR3: TGCGCCAGCAGCCAGATGGGGGGTTTCGATGAAGCTTTCTTT.

The chain couples TRBV20-1 to TRBJ2-5, with D maybe TRBD1 (6 bases). Trimming removed 6 bases from V and 0 bases from J, with 14 bases in between. CDR1 is DFQATT and CDR2 is SNEGSKA in the germline V gene (reference sequence). This CDR3 has 14 amino acids. CDR3 bases: TGCAGTGCCACCCCAGGGGATGACCAAGAGACCCAGTACTTC. Translation gives CSATPGDDQETQYF.

This clonotype showed up just a few times. A read error may produce the germline difference seen at one junction end. The chain uses TRBV27 and TRBJ2-1; 8 bases are a match to TRBD2. Germline V gene sequence: CDR1 MNHEY, CDR2 SMNVEV (reference sequence). CDR3 length equals 16 residues. The CDR3 loop is CASREGLVGSYNEQLF. DNA of the CDR3: TGTGCCAGCAGGGAGGGACTAGTAGGTTCCTACAATGAGCAGCTCTTC.

The table lists this clonotype with a few counts. The V gene is TRBV7-8, the J gene TRBJ1-6; D gene unclear. Trimming shortened V by 5 bases and J by 3 bases, and 11 bases separated the two germline ends. Germline V CDR1 and CDR2: SGHVS, FQNEAQ. The CDR3 has 15 residues. CDR3 sequence: CASSDPGLYNSPLHF. The CDR3, as DNA: TGTGCCAGCAGCGATCCAGGCCTCTATAATTCACCCCTCCACTTT.

This clonotype was seen more than once but under ten times. The limits of the CDR3 on the DNA are not certain, so only TCRdb's listed CDR3 is given. J is TRBJ1-1 and V is TRBV21-1; the D call TRBD1 from the table was never checked on the DNA. TRBV21-1 is reported as a pseudogene. 16 amino acids form the CDR3, both terminal residues included. The CDR3 here is CASSKRGWGAGTEAFF.

The genes are TRBV29-1 and TRBJ2-3; maybe TRBD2 (5 bases). Trimming removed 4 bases from V and 1 base from J, with 9 bases in between. CDR3 length: 13 amino acids. CDR1 is SQVTM, CDR2 ANQGSEA, per germline. Here the CDR3 DNA reads TGCAGCGTTGCTGGGCGGGGCACAGATACGCAGTATTTT. It specifies CSVAGRGTDTQYF.

The sample holds a few counts of this clonotype. The chain recombines TRBV18 with TRBJ2-7; the D is unclear. Germline V gene lookup returns CDR1 KGHSH and CDR2 LQKENI. The CDR3 runs to 12 residues. Deletions cut 5 bases from V and 6 bases from J, with 11 bases between. CDR3 residues: CASSGPLGEQYF. The CDR3 DNA sequence: TGTGCCAGCTCAGGTCCCCTAGGCGAGCAGTACTTC.

This chain connects TRBV9 to TRBJ1-1; D gene ambiguous. Germline CDR1 and CDR2: SGDLS and YYNGEE. The germline V and J ends were trimmed by 0 bases and 1 base, with 10 bases remaining between them. This CDR3 comprises 15 residues. CDR3 in DNA: TGTGCCAGCAGCGTAGAAGGTTCCGCGAACACTGAAGCTTTCTTT. Encoded protein: CASSVEGSANTEAFF.

This clonotype came up a few times. The V and J genes are TRBV29-1 and TRBJ2-7; 12 positions match TRBD1. CDR3 length: 16 amino acids. CDR1 and CDR2 from the germline V gene are SQVTM and ANQGSEA. V dropped 5 bases and J dropped 3; count of bases not matched to a gene: 11. CDR3 nucleotide sequence: TGCAGCGTTTCCGGGACAGGGGGCGCAGGGGACTACGAGCAGTACTTC. Protein product: CSVSGTGGAGDYEQYF.

Comment on this clonotype: The junction and the germline gene differ at one end; a read error may be behind it. The genes are TRBV18 and TRBJ1-6; the match to TRBD1 covers 7 bases. The V gene's germline CDR1 is KGHSH and CDR2 LQKENI. This CDR3 comprises 16 residues. The CDR3 protein is CASSRTVGTANSPLHF. DNA of the CDR3: TGTGCCAGCTCACGAACCGTAGGGACAGCAAATTCTCCCCTCCACTTT.

Worth noting for this clonotype: A much bigger clone sits one base away, suggesting this may be a read error. The rearrangement joins TRBV5-1 to TRBJ2-5; TRBD1 is a possible D gene (6 bases). Looked up from germline, CDR1 is SGHRS and CDR2 is YFSETQ. The CDR3 has 13 residues. This CDR3 reads CASSLSGDETRYF. The CDR3 DNA follows: TGCGCCAGCAGCTTATCAGGGGATGAGACCCGGTACTTC.

This clonotype was seen more than once but under ten times. This may be a read error, as it is one base from a much larger clone. In nucleotides, the CDR3 is TGTGCCGGCAGTCCCGGGACAAATAATGAAAAACTGTTTTTT. Protein: CAGSPGTNNEKLFF. This chain connects TRBV7-9 to TRBJ1-4; tentatively, D is TRBD1 (6 bases). The CDR3 extends over 14 amino acids. In germline, CDR1 is SEHNR, CDR2 FQNEAQ (reference sequence). Full variable domain (rest looked up from reference TRBV7-9 and TRBJ1-4): DTGVSQNPRHKITKRGQNVTFRCDPISEHNRLYWYRQTLGQGPEFLTYFQNEAQLEKSRLLSDRFSAERPKGSFSTLEIQRTEQGDSAMYLCAGSPGTNNEKLFFGSGTQLSVL.

The chain links TRBV3-1 to TRBJ2-1, with 7 bases that match TRBD2. The ends lost 1 base at V and 0 bases at J; junction bases unmatched: 9. The CDR3 runs to 18 residues. Germline V gives CDR1 LGHDT, CDR2 YNNKEL (reference sequence). The CDR3 nucleotides are TGTGCCAGCAGCCAAGTTTGGGCCAGGGAGGGCTCCTACAATGAGCAGTTCTTC. Protein sequence: CASSQVWAREGSYNEQFF.

This clonotype was seen a few times. V is TRBV6-1 and J is TRBJ2-2; D call uncertain. Germline-derived CDR1 and CDR2 are MNHNS and SASEGT. This CDR3 has 15 amino acids. Trimming pared 4 bases from V and 0 bases from J, leaving 9 bases between. This CDR3 reads CASSASLANTGELFF. CDR3 nucleotides: TGTGCCAGCAGTGCGAGCCTCGCGAACACCGGGGAGCTGTTTTTT.

V usage is TRBV25-1 and J usage is TRBJ1-4; D gene ambiguous. This CDR3 is 14 amino acids long. Germline lookup yields CDR1 MGHDK and CDR2 SYGVNS. V gave up 3 bases and J gave up 1 base, with 6 bases separating them. CDR3 residues: CASSDHGTNEKLFF. The CDR3 nucleotides are TGTGCCAGCAGTGACCACGGAACTAATGAAAAACTGTTTTTT.

This clonotype was seen a few times. V usage is TRBV15 and J usage is TRBJ2-7; D unclear. Trimming cost V 0 bases and J 0 bases, with 12 bases left between them. Germline assignment: CDR1 LNHNV and CDR2 YYDKDF (reference sequence). This CDR3 is built from 16 residues. The CDR3 loop reads CATSRDGQYSSYEQYF. As DNA, the CDR3 is TGTGCCACCAGCAGAGATGGCCAGTATAGCTCCTACGAGCAGTACTTC. Complete variable domain (other parts from reference TRBV15 and TRBJ2-7): DAMVIQNPRYQVTQFGKPVTLSCSQTLNHNVMYWYQQKSSQAPKLLFHYYDKDFNNEADTPDNFQSRRPNTSFCFLDIRSPGLGDTAMYLCATSRDGQYSSYEQYFGPGTRLTVT.

DNA for the CDR3: TGCAGTGCTAGAGTAGGGGCCAATCAGCCCCAGCATTTT. This sequence encodes CSARVGANQPQHF. The chain has TRBV20-1 and TRBJ1-5; D might be TRBD1 (5 bases). Germline loops: CDR1 DFQATT, CDR2 SNEGSKA (reference sequence). The V end was cut by 1 base, the J end by 3 bases, with 7 bases between. The CDR3 is 13 amino acids.